These 11 T cell receptor beta chains were all obtained from the same sample, sequenced in a study of cytomegalovirus exposure and HLA in healthy donors. PCR primers comprised 60 Vbeta and 13 Jbeta primers. The repertoire was sequenced with immunoSEQ multiplex PCR; TCRdb's copy has only in-frame clones and lacks some. This sample's table reports approximately 79,000 clones. The sequencing input was PBMCs. These receptor sequences come from a man aged 40-50 years in good health and CMV-seronegative.

The chain joins TRBV4-1 to TRBJ2-3, with D perhaps TRBD2 (6 bases). The germline gives CDR1 MGHRA, CDR2 YSYEKL. The CDR3 is 18 residues long. V lost 3 bases and J lost 3, with 22 bases in between. The CDR3 sequence: CASSQDRRRGTVTDTQYF. CDR3 nucleotide sequence: TGCGCCAGCAGCCAGGACCGGCGGCGGGGAACGGTTACAGATACGCAGTATTTT.

This chain connects TRBV4-2 to TRBJ2-7, with 9 bases that match TRBD1. The CDR3 runs 16 residues. The ends lost 3 bases at V and 3 bases at J; junction bases unmatched: 9. Germline V gene sequence: CDR1 LGHNA, CDR2 YNFKEQ. The DNA of the CDR3 is TGTGCCAGCAGCCATCCCCCGGGACAGGGATTCTACGAGCAGTACTTC. Protein product: CASSHPPGQGFYEQYF.

This chain links TRBV4-1 with TRBJ2-1, with TRBD2 matching over 10 bases. Germline V gene data show CDR1 as MGHRA and CDR2 as YSYEKL. The CDR3 extends over 16 amino acids. The ends lost 4 bases at V and 5 bases at J; junction bases unmatched: 8. The CDR3 loop reads CASSRAGGRVNNEQFF. In nucleotides, the CDR3 is TGCGCCAGCAGCCGAGCGGGGGGGCGGGTGAACAATGAGCAGTTCTTC.

The chain combines TRBV4-3 with TRBJ2-3, with 7 positions matching TRBD1. This CDR3 has 18 amino acids. The J segment lost 1 base and the V segment lost 1 base, leaving 11 bases of the junction unmatched. Germline values: CDR1 LGHNA, CDR2 YSLEER. As DNA, the CDR3 is TGCGCCAGCAGCCAAGGGGACAGTTCTTATTTCCGCACAGATACGCAGTATTTT. Translating gives CASSQGDSSYFRTDTQYF.

The rearrangement links TRBV5-1 to TRBJ2-6; TRBD1 matches at 9 bases. This CDR3 region has 18 residues. Per germline, CDR1 SGHRS and CDR2 YFSETQ. With V trimmed by 4 bases and J by 0 bases, 8 bases remained unmatched. CDR3 sequence (DNA): TGCGCCAGCAGCGCAGCCGGGACAGGGAGCTCTGGGGCCAACGTCCTGACTTTC. Its translation is CASSAAGTGSSGANVLTF.

V usage is TRBV11-2 and J usage is TRBJ2-7; 7 bases agree with TRBD2. The CDR3 spans 17 residues. The ends lost 5 bases at V and 2 bases at J; junction bases unmatched: 15. The germline V gene encodes CDR1 SGHAT and CDR2 FQNNGV. The CDR3 loop reads CASSLSGWLAETYEQYF. CDR3 nucleotides: TGTGCCAGCAGCCTATCCGGTTGGCTAGCGGAAACCTACGAGCAGTACTTC.

This rearrangement joins TRBV7-2 to TRBJ2-7; unclear D gene. The CDR3 loop spans 15 amino acids. Germline values: CDR1 SGHTA, CDR2 FQGNSA. V dropped 2 bases and J dropped 0 bases, with 11 bases sitting between them. As DNA, the CDR3 is TGTGCCAGCAGCTTATCGGCTAGAATCTCCTACGAGCAGTACTTC. This translates into CASSLSARISYEQYF.

The gene calls are TRBV2 and TRBJ1-6; 10 bases are shared with TRBD1. The CDR3 is made up of 12 amino acids. V lost 9 bases to trimming and J lost 7 bases; unmatched junction nucleotides: 0. CDR1 SNHLY and CDR2 FYNNEI come from the germline V gene. Here the CDR3 reads CARGQGNSPLHF. CDR3 coding DNA: TGTGCCAGGGGACAGGGGAATTCACCCCTCCACTTT.

The chain employs TRBV5-1 and TRBJ2-3, with 12 nucleotides matching TRBD2. Germline V lookup: CDR1 SGHRS, CDR2 YFSETQ. There are 15 residues in the CDR3. After removal of 4 bases from V and 5 bases from J, the junction contained 5 bases not matched to a gene. The CDR3 DNA sequence: TGCGCCAGCAGCCGAAGGACTAGCGGGGTAGATACGCAGTATTTT. Its translation is CASSRRTSGVDTQYF.

DNA for the CDR3: TGTGCCAGTACCCGCGGACAGGGAATGACCTACGAGCAGTACTTC. It translates to CASTRGQGMTYEQYF. The V and J genes are TRBV19 and TRBJ2-7; 8 nucleotides match TRBD1. CDR1 is LNHDA, CDR2 SQIVND, per germline (reference sequence). The CDR3 is 15 residues long. V was pared by 7 bases and J by 2 bases, with 10 bases of the junction left unmatched. Combining the CDR3 with reference TRBV19 and TRBJ2-7 gives the whole variable domain DGGITQSPKYLFRKEGQNVTLSCEQNLNHDAMYWYRQDPGQGLRLIYYSQIVNDFQKGDIAEGYSVSREKKESFPLTVTSAQKNPTAFYLCASTRGQGMTYEQYFGPGTRLTVT.

This chain uses TRBV28 with TRBJ2-7, with 7 nucleotides matching TRBD1. Germline V lookup: CDR1 MDHEN, CDR2 SYDVKM. The CDR3 length is 14 residues. V was pared by 4 bases and J by 5 bases, with 8 bases of the junction left unmatched. The CDR3 reads CASSSPDRPHEQYF. The DNA of the CDR3 is TGTGCCAGCAGTTCCCCGGACAGGCCCCACGAGCAGTACTTC.